This is a list of T cell receptor beta chains from one sample in a study of cytomegalovirus exposure and HLA in healthy donors. The assay was immunoSEQ multiplex PCR, and TCRdb's table has in-frame clones only and misses some. The sample contains under 150,000 clones, 60% to 85% of which appear only once. Sequencing was carried out using PBMCs. These receptors were collected from a male donor in good health and CMV-seronegative. The conserved cysteine and the conserved F or W are not part of the CDR3 here. Each record gives: clone size, V gene, CDR3 protein. Size tells how often a clone was seen (once, few, many) or the class of an expanded clone, and some rows leave it out.

- | TRBV7-2 | ASSLAKCGYT
- | TRBV4-1 | ASSQELLGGVTNEKLF
- | TRBV2 | ASRDRGLGGYT
- | TRBV7-9 | ASSSTGNSNQPQH
- | TRBV7-3 | ASSPRKLAGGSTDTQY
- | TRBV29-1 | SVRGMDRINYGYT
- | TRBV4-1 | ASSQVLGNQPQH
- | TRBV2 | ASSDLAYEQY
- | TRBV5-6 | ASSLIGGFQETQY
- | TRBV6-5 | ASSYLAGGTDTQY
- | TRBV5-5 | ASSLDRGRYGYT
once | TRBV25-1 | ASSALYRSSGANVLT
- | TRBV7-3 | ASSLTPGYNEQF
- | TRBV9 | ASSPSELARPGELF
- | TRBV5-5 | ASRGDSPHEQY
- | TRBV7-6 | ASSLNRGRMNTEAF
- | TRBV5-4 | ASRVAGAQPVETQY
- | TRBV19 | ATRRTPYEQY
few | TRBV7-6 | ASSLAPGQRNEKLF
- | TRBV30 | AWREVGELF
- | TRBV19 | ASSIVAGEAF
- | TRBV11-3 | ASSLSMSGAVTNEQF
- | TRBV7-3 | ASSPRNTDTQY
- | TRBV11-3 | ASSPGQGPGNTIY
once | TRBV6-5 | ASIGAISRPGGYT
- | TRBV15 | ATSRGGGTDTQY
- | TRBV27 | ASSSPGQGGGYT
- | TRBV13 | ASSSPGENTEAF
few | TRBV5-1 | ASSTYLASTDTQY
- | TRBV5-6 | ASSRDRAYYEQY
- | TRBV6-5 | ASGIRGSETQY
once | TRBV9 | ASSAGQGGDTIY
- | TRBV6-1 | ASKGIAAYNEQF
- | TRBV4-3 | AKYTERGSTDTQY
- | TRBV6-4 | ASSALAGSLNIQY
once | TRBV5-6 | ASSLGLARPQSYEQY
- | TRBV4-1 | ASSKGGLAGAGRQF
- | TRBV19 | ASRRSRGSGNTEAF
- | TRBV5-1 | ASSLGQRPSTDTQY
- | TRBV7-9 | ASSLLGAQETQY
- | TRBV11-2 | ASSSLTGFRGRDTEAF
- | TRBV6-5 | ASSYSPGNFYEQY
- | TRBV5-1 | ASATSGTSTDTQY
- | TRBV19 | ASSERVLGDTQY
- | TRBV19 | ASSIVPPSFNEQF
- | TRBV9 | ASSVVQSSYNEQF
- | TRBV18 | ASPGLAGNNEQF
- | TRBV30 | AWSSKRGYNEQF
- | TRBV6-5 | ASTRQLNSPLH
- | TRBV18 | ASSPSGQGNSPLH
- | TRBV5-6 | ASSSLGVEQY
- | TRBV7-9 | ASSPSNRNEQF
once | TRBV13 | ASSLNGGPNEKLF